This entry lists 6 T cell receptor beta chains sequenced from one sample in a study of OX40 agonist ivuxolimab in advanced cancers. Receptor amplification or capture employed the immunoSEQ multiplex PCR assay. The clones in this table, taken by TCRdb from immuneACCESS, are in-frame only. Not every clone is retained; where verified, under half of the shortfall comes from an unresolved V gene, and the cause of the rest is unknown. The sample table holds about 64,000 clones, of which less than 90% were seen once. About 0.7% of the sample lies in the top ten. The starting material was CD4+ or CD8+ T cells sorted from blood, obtained in a trial of the OX40 agonist ivuxolimab. The receptors stem from an adult with an advanced solid tumor such as melanoma, head and neck, liver or kidney cancer.

The chain carries TRBV27 and TRBJ2-1, with 12 bases lining up with TRBD2. This CDR3 contains 20 residues. Germline-derived CDR1 and CDR2 are MNHEY and SMNVEV (reference sequence). With 5 bases clipped from V and 4 bases from J, the junction kept 18 bases outside the gene matches. The CDR3 coding sequence is TGTGCCAGCAGTGTCAGACTAGCGGGAGACTTCAACTTGGGTTACAATGAGCAGTTCTTC. Its translation is CASSVRLAGDFNLGYNEQFF.

The rearrangement joins TRBV6-6 to TRBJ2-5; 7 bases align to TRBD2. Trimming removed 2 bases from V and 4 bases from J; junction bases left unmatched: 4. Germline assignment: CDR1 MNHNY and CDR2 SVGAGI (reference sequence). This CDR3 has 14 residues. CDR3 residues: CASSYRREGETQYF. The CDR3 DNA reads as TGTGCCAGCAGTTACAGGAGGGAGGGAGAGACCCAGTACTTC.

This chain connects TRBV5-1 to TRBJ2-1; the match to TRBD1 covers 10 bases. Germline-derived CDR1 and CDR2 are SGHRS and YFSETQ. V shed 3 bases, J shed 6 bases, and the junction held 6 bases outside the gene matches. CDR3 size: 15 residues. This chain's CDR3 is CASSYGQGVGNEQFF. The CDR3, as DNA: TGCGCCAGCAGCTACGGACAGGGGGTAGGCAATGAGCAGTTCTTC. The whole variable domain, filled in from reference TRBV5-1 and TRBJ2-1, reads KAGVTQTPRYLIKTRGQQVTLSCSPISGHRSVSWYQQTPGQGLQFLFEYFSETQRNKGNFPGRFSGRQFSNSRSEMNVSTLELGDSALYLCASSYGQGVGNEQFFGPGTRLTVL.

V usage is TRBV5-6 and J usage is TRBJ2-7, with TRBD2 as a possible D gene (5 bases). Per germline, CDR1 SGHDT and CDR2 YYEEEE. The V end lost 1 base, the J end lost 0 bases, and 11 bases lay between the germline ends. CDR3 length equals 15 residues. The CDR3 DNA reads TGTGCCAGCAGCTTGAGGCGGGTGAGCTCCTACGAGCAGTACTTC. This sequence encodes CASSLRRVSSYEQYF.

This clone appeared once. This chain uses TRBV6-1 with TRBJ2-7; 9 nucleotides agree with TRBD1. CDR1 and CDR2 from the germline V gene are MNHNS and SASEGT. The V gene end was trimmed by 4 bases and the J gene end by 3 bases; junction bases not matched to a gene: 13. The CDR3 is 17 residues long. CDR3 region: CASSGKIAGTGNYEQYF. The CDR3 DNA reads as TGTGCCAGCAGTGGGAAGATAGCCGGGACAGGGAACTACGAGCAGTACTTC.

The rearrangement joins TRBV29-1 to TRBJ2-1; TRBD1 might be the D (5 bases). With 6 bases removed from V and 6 bases from J, the gap between germline ends came to 12 bases. There are 12 residues in the CDR3. The germline V gene has CDR1 SQVTM and CDR2 ANQGSEA. CDR3 bases: TGCAGCGTGGATAGACAGTCCAATGAGCAGTTCTTC. This translates into CSVDRQSNEQFF.